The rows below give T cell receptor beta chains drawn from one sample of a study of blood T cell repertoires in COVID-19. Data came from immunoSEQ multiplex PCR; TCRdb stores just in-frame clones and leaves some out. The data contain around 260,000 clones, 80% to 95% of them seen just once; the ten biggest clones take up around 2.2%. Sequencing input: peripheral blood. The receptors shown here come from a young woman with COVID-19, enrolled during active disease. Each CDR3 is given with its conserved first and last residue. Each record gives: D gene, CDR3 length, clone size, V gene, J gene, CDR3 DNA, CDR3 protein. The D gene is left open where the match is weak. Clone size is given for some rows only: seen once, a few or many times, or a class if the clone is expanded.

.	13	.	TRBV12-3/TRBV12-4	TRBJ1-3	TGTGCCAGCAGTTTCCTCTCTGGAAACACCATATATTTT	CASSFLSGNTIYF
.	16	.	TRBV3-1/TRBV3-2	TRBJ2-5	TGTGCCAGCAGCCAAGATAGGGGCAGTAACCAAGAGACCCAGTACTTC	CASSQDRGSNQETQYF
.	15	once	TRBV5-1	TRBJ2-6	TGCGCCAGCAGCTTGTTGGGAGCTGGGGCCAACGTCCTGACTTTC	CASSLLGAGANVLTF
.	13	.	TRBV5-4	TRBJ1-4	TGTGCCAGCAGCCGGGGGGTTAATGAAAAACTGTTTTTT	CASSRGVNEKLFF
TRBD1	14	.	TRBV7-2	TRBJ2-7	TGTGCCAGCAGCGGTAGTAGACAGGGGGGCGAGCAGTACTTC	CASSGSRQGGEQYF
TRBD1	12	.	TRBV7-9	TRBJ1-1	TGTGCCAGCAGCACAGACAGGGGAAGAGCTTTCTTT	CASSTDRGRAFF
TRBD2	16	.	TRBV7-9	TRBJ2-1	TGTGCCAGCAGCTTCTTTAGCGGGAGCTCCTACAATGAGCAGTTCTTC	CASSFFSGSSYNEQFF
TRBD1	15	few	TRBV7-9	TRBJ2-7	TGTGCCAGCAGCTTAGTGGCAGGGGGTACCGACGAGCAGTACTTC	CASSLVAGGTDEQYF
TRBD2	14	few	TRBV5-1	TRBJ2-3	TGCGCCAGCCGTAGGACTAGCGGTACAGATACGCAGTATTTT	CASRRTSGTDTQYF
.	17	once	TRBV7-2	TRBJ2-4	TGTGCCAGCAGCTTAGCAGGGACTCGAGTAGCCAAAAACATTCAGTACTTC	CASSLAGTRVAKNIQYF
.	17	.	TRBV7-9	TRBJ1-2	TGTGCCAGCAGTAGCACTGTACAGGGACGAGAGACCTATGGCTACACCTTC	CASSSTVQGRETYGYTF
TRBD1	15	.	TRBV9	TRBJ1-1	TGTGCCAGCAGCGGGGACAGGGGGCTTGACACTGAAGCTTTCTTT	CASSGDRGLDTEAFF
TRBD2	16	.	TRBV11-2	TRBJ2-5	TGTGCCAGCAGCTTAGATCAAGCGGGAGGTTCGGAGACCCAGTACTTC	CASSLDQAGGSETQYF
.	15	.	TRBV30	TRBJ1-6	TGTGCCTGGTCACTGGGCAGCTCCTATAATTCACCCCTCCACTTT	CAWSLGSSYNSPLHF
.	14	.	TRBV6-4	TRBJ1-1	TGTGCCAGCAGGCAACAGGTCTACTACACTGAAGCTTTCTTT	CASRQQVYYTEAFF
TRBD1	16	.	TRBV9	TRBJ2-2	TGTGCCAGCTCTGCCCCCGGGACAGCGAACACCGGGGAGCTGTTTTTT	CASSAPGTANTGELFF
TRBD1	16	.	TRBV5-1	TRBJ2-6	TGCGCCAGCCTAGGGACAGGGGCCGCTGGGGCCAACGTCCTGACTTTC	CASLGTGAAGANVLTF
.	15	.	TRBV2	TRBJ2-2	TGTGCCAGCAGTGCCTTTAACATGAACACCGGGGAGCTGTTTTTT	CASSAFNMNTGELFF
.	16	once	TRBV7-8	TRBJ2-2	TGTGCCAGCAGCTTACCGGGAGTGGGGGTTACCGGGGAGCTGTTTTTT	CASSLPGVGVTGELFF
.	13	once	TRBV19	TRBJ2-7	TGTGCCAGTAGTATCGGTTTCACCTACGAGCAGTACTTC	CASSIGFTYEQYF
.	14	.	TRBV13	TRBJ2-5	TGTGCCAGCAGCTTATGGCAGCGCGAAGAGACCCAGTACTTC	CASSLWQREETQYF
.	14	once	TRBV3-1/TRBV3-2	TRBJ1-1	TGTGCCAGCAGCCAAGTACACAGAAACACTGAAGCTTTCTTT	CASSQVHRNTEAFF
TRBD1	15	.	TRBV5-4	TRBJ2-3	TGTGCCAGCAGCTTGAGACAGGGGAGCACAGATACGCAGTATTTT	CASSLRQGSTDTQYF
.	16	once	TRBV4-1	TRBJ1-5	TGCGCCAGCAGCCAAGTCGAGGGAGGAAGCAATCAGCCCCAGCATTTT	CASSQVEGGSNQPQHF